This T cell receptor (beta chain) was documented in a study of response to subunit inactivated influenza vaccine. Study-wide results and limits: Seasonal influenza vaccination, on each occasion, was suggested by the authors to recruit few new T cells.

The table lists this clonotype with a few counts. Its specificity is unknown. Germline CDR1 and CDR2: MGHDK and SYGVNS. This CDR3 spans 14 amino acids. With 8 bases clipped from V and 6 bases from J, the junction kept 8 bases outside the gene matches. MiXCR was run by TCRdb on the RT-PCR reads, yielding one entry per CDR3 protein. Among some 500,000 distinct CDR3 sequences listed, about 25% were seen once. This clonotype was obtained from a man between 45 and 60 years old who received an inactivated influenza vaccine. The V and J genes are TRBV25-1 and TRBJ2-5, with 11 bases identical to TRBD1. Specimen: CD4+ T cells sorted from PBMCs, collected approximately 5 days after vaccination. As DNA, the CDR3 is TGTGCCAGCGCCGGGACAGGGGGTTCTCAGACCCAGTACTTC. It is translated as CASAGTGGSQTQYF.